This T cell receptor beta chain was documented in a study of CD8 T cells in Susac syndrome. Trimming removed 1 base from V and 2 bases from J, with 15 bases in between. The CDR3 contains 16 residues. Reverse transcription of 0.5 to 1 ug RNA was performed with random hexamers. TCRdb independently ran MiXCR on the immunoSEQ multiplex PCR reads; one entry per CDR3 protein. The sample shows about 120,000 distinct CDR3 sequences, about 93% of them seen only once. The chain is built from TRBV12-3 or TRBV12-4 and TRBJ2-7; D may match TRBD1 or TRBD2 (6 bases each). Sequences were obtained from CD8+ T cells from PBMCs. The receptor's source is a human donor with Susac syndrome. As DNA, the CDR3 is TGTGCCAGCAGTTTAGTTTTGGAGGGGGGCACCTACGAGCAGTACTTC. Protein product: CASSLVLEGGTYEQYF.